Below, 8 T cell receptor beta chains from the same sample are listed, as sequenced in a study of shared clonotypes between healthy human individuals. Data came from immunoSEQ multiplex PCR; TCRdb stores just in-frame clones and leaves some out. The table has about 1.1 million clones, around three quarters seen once. Sequencing was performed on memory CD4+ T cells from PBMCs. Subset reported: CD45RA-negative fraction. All receptors come from a man aged 18-30 years in good health. Some clones in this sample may be carry-over from other donors' samples.

The rearrangement links TRBV19 to TRBJ2-5; D uncertain. V gave up 5 bases and J gave up 1 base, with 11 bases separating them. The CDR3 is made up of 14 amino acids. Germline CDR1 is LNHDA and CDR2 is SQIVND (reference sequence). CDR3 amino acids: CASSQLGFQETQYF. The CDR3 DNA is TGTGCCAGTAGTCAGCTAGGGTTCCAAGAGACCCAGTACTTC.

The chain links TRBV11-2 to TRBJ1-1; no clear D gene. The germline CDR1 and CDR2 sequences are SGHAT and FQNNGV. This CDR3 is built from 14 residues. The V and J ends lost 0 bases and 4 bases respectively, with 9 bases between them. The CDR3 region is CASSLDGRTTEAFF. CDR3 coding DNA: TGTGCCAGCAGCTTAGACGGACGAACCACTGAAGCTTTCTTT.

This clone was recorded once. This may stem from a read error, because a much larger clone lies one nucleotide away. The same CDR3 also results from other DNA sequences found in this sample. The chain is built from TRBV28 and TRBJ1-5; 9 bases match TRBD1. The V and J ends lost 6 bases and 0 bases, in that order; junction bases with no gene match: 3. The CDR3 is made up of 15 amino acids. In germline, CDR1 is MDHEN, CDR2 SYDVKM. CDR3 DNA: TGTGCCAGCAGCTCGGGACAGGGTAGCAATCAGCCCCAGCATTTT. Translated: CASSSGQGSNQPQHF.

The gene calls are TRBV9 and TRBJ2-3; D may be TRBD1 or TRBD2 (5 bases each). The CDR3 length is 15 residues. V was pared by 3 bases and J by 4 bases, with 15 bases between. Germline values: CDR1 SGDLS, CDR2 YYNGEE. CDR3 in amino acids: CASSAAQAGPDTQYF. The CDR3 DNA is TGTGCCAGCAGCGCAGCACAGGCGGGCCCAGATACGCAGTATTTT.

On this clone itself: Other DNA sequences in the same sample also yield this CDR3. This chain uses TRBV29-1 with TRBJ2-3, with 8 nucleotides matching TRBD1. Germline assignment: CDR1 SQVTM and CDR2 ANQGSEA. CDR3 length: 13 residues. The junction had 3 bases not matched to a gene; V was cut back by 6 bases and J by 1 base. The CDR3: CSVDRGGTDTQYF. The CDR3 DNA is TGCAGCGTCGACAGGGGTGGCACAGATACGCAGTATTTT.

This rearrangement joins TRBV19 to TRBJ2-5, with 11 bases that match TRBD2. After removal of 4 bases from V and 5 bases from J, the junction contained 6 bases not matched to a gene. The CDR3 has 15 residues. CDR1 and CDR2 from the germline V gene are LNHDA and SQIVND (reference sequence). CDR3 DNA: TGTGCCAGTAGTACCACTAGCGGGAGTGTGGAGACCCAGTACTTC. The encoded protein is CASSTTSGSVETQYF. Based on the CDR3 plus reference TRBV19 and TRBJ2-5, the full variable domain is DGGITQSPKYLFRKEGQNVTLSCEQNLNHDAMYWYRQDPGQGLRLIYYSQIVNDFQKGDIAEGYSVSREKKESFPLTVTSAQKNPTAFYLCASSTTSGSVETQYFGPGTRLLVL.

The chain uses TRBV6-5 and TRBJ1-5; D gene ambiguous. Germline CDR1 reads MNHEY; CDR2 reads SVGAGI. The V gene lost 8 bases and the J gene lost 3 bases, with 11 bases spanning the gap. The CDR3 covers 13 residues. In DNA, the CDR3 is TGTGCCAGCCGCAGCAGTCTCAATCAGCCCCAGCATTTT. Protein: CASRSSLNQPQHF.

The V gene is TRBV7-2, the J gene TRBJ1-5; D not resolved. Germline V gene lookup returns CDR1 SGHTA and CDR2 FQGNSA. The CDR3 extends over 14 amino acids. V lost 3 bases and J 2 bases, leaving 8 bases between the germline ends. The CDR3 region is CASSFFFGNQPQHF. The CDR3 DNA reads TGTGCCAGCAGCTTTTTTTTCGGCAATCAGCCCCAGCATTTT.